This T cell receptor (beta chain) was identified in a study of OX40 agonist ivuxolimab in advanced cancers. Study-level information: Dosing consisted of intravenous ivuxolimab at 0.01 to 10 mg/kg every 2 weeks. Anti-PD-1, anti-PD-L1 or anti-CTLA-4 therapy given earlier was allowed, and 35% to 50% had some. Findings and caveats of the study: At doses 0.1 to 3.0 mg/kg, CD4+ and CD8+ clones expanded.

Details on this clone: The antigen remains unidentified.

Germline V gives CDR1 SGHVS, CDR2 FNYEAQ. CDR3 length: 13 residues. Trimming removed 7 bases from V and 1 base from J, with 10 bases in between. Method: immunoSEQ multiplex PCR; TCRdb's copy keeps in-frame clones and lacks some. This sample has over 30,000 clones; approximately 80% occur once, and the top ten carry approximately 12%. The chain has TRBV7-6 and TRBJ1-2; a weak D match, TRBD1 (5 bases). The input for sequencing was CD4+ or CD8+ T cells sorted from blood, taken in a trial of the OX40 agonist ivuxolimab. The receptor comes from an adult with an advanced solid tumor such as melanoma, head and neck, liver or kidney cancer. In DNA form, the CDR3 reads TGTGCCAGCACCCCAGGGTATAACTATGGCTACACCTTC. This sequence encodes CASTPGYNYGYTF.